One sample yielded the 24 T cell receptor beta chains listed below, sequenced in a study of T cell responses to AZD1222 COVID-19 vaccine. Clones were sequenced by immunoSEQ multiplex PCR, and TCRdb holds only the in-frame ones, with some missing. The sample shows roughly 120,000 clones, about 86% of them seen only once. The source was peripheral blood, collected 28 days after the second AZD1222 dose. The receptors originated from an adult who received the AZD1222 COVID-19 vaccine.

This chain uses TRBV5-1 with TRBJ1-1; perhaps TRBD1 as D (6 bases). Germline CDR1 and CDR2: SGHRS and YFSETQ. Trimming pared 7 bases from V and 0 bases from J, leaving 16 bases between. The CDR3 sequence is 15 residues long. DNA of the CDR3: TGCGCCAGCGCGGGGGGGCTCACGATGAACACTGAAGCTTTCTTT. Translating gives CASAGGLTMNTEAFF.

Only one count was recorded for this clone. The chain employs TRBV28 and TRBJ1-2; D uncertain. From germline, CDR1 is MDHEN and CDR2 SYDVKM. The length of the CDR3 is 15 residues. The V and J ends lost 2 bases and 7 bases respectively, with 17 bases between them. CDR3: CASSLIRRSPLGYTF. The CDR3 DNA sequence: TGTGCCAGCAGTTTAATCAGACGCTCCCCGCTTGGCTACACCTTC.

This chain uses TRBV29-1 with TRBJ2-7, with TRBD1 matching 8 bases. This CDR3 is 14 amino acids long. Germline lookup yields CDR1 SQVTM and CDR2 ANQGSEA. V lost 3 bases, J lost 0 bases, and 4 bases stayed unmatched. The CDR3 loop reads CSVEQGAGSYEQYF. Here the CDR3 DNA reads TGCAGCGTTGAGCAGGGGGCGGGCTCCTACGAGCAGTACTTC.

This clone occurred once. V is TRBV7-2 and J is TRBJ2-3; possible D gene TRBD1, 6 bases. Deletions cut 5 bases from V and 2 bases from J, with 14 bases between. CDR1 is SGHTA and CDR2 is FQGNSA in the germline V gene. CDR3 length: 15 residues. CDR3 region: CASSPRGPLTDTQYF. The CDR3 DNA reads TGTGCCAGCAGCCCCAGGGGACCTCTCACAGATACGCAGTATTTT.

This clone has a handful of counts. This chain joins TRBV6-2 or TRBV6-3 and TRBJ2-5, with TRBD1 as a possible D gene (6 bases). Trimming took 5 bases from V and 3 from J, leaving 16 bases between them. This CDR3 is 15 amino acids long. From germline, CDR1 is MNHEY and CDR2 SVGEGT. In nucleotides, the CDR3 is TGTGCCAGCAGTCCCAGAGGACAGTCTAAAGAGACCCAGTACTTC. Protein product: CASSPRGQSKETQYF.

The CDR3 coding sequence is TGTGCCAGTAGCCGGGACAGAAGTTCTGAAAAACTGTTTTTT. Protein product: CASSRDRSSEKLFF. The chain carries TRBV19 and TRBJ1-4; 7 bases are shared with TRBD1. The germline gives CDR1 LNHDA, CDR2 SQIVND (reference sequence). The CDR3 runs to 14 residues. Germline trimming cut 6 bases from V and 7 bases from J; bases unmatched to any gene: 8. The whole variable domain, filled in from reference TRBV19 and TRBJ1-4, reads DGGITQSPKYLFRKEGQNVTLSCEQNLNHDAMYWYRQDPGQGLRLIYYSQIVNDFQKGDIAEGYSVSREKKESFPLTVTSAQKNPTAFYLCASSRDRSSEKLFFGSGTQLSVL.

V and J are TRBV19 and TRBJ1-2, with 7 positions matching TRBD1. Germline V gene lookup returns CDR1 LNHDA and CDR2 SQIVND (reference sequence). Trimming cost V 4 bases and J 4 bases; bases outside gene matches: 9. The CDR3 runs to 15 residues. CDR3 DNA: TGTGCCAGTAGTAGCCCGACAGGGATAGGCTATGGCTACACCTTC. It specifies CASSSPTGIGYGYTF.

This sequence joins TRBV6-5 and TRBJ1-6; 9 bases are shared with TRBD1. Trimming removed 2 bases from V and 9 bases from J; junction bases left unmatched: 5. Looked up from germline, CDR1 is MNHEY and CDR2 is SVGAGI. CDR3 length equals 15 residues. The CDR3 spells CASSYRRDRASPLHF. The CDR3 DNA is TGTGCCAGCAGTTACCGCAGGGACAGGGCTTCACCCCTCCACTTT.

The J gene is TRBJ1-6, the V gene TRBV12-5; maybe TRBD1 (6 bases). The CDR3 length is 14 residues. The V end lost 7 bases, the J end lost 7 bases, and 14 bases lay between the germline ends. Germline V lookup: CDR1 LGHNT, CDR2 FRNRAP. CDR3 amino acids: CASAHTGTNSPLHF. CDR3 nucleotides: TGTGCTAGTGCCCACACAGGGACCAATTCACCCCTCCACTTT.

This chain links TRBV5-1 with TRBJ1-1; 8 nucleotides match TRBD1. Germline V gives CDR1 SGHRS, CDR2 YFSETQ. Trimming at V came to 0 bases and at J to 5 bases, leaving 6 bases not matched to a gene. The CDR3 spans 15 residues. CDR3 in DNA: TGCGCCAGCAGCTTGGGGACAGGGCCGAGTACTGAAGCTTTCTTT. Amino acids: CASSLGTGPSTEAFF.

The chain links TRBV6-2 or TRBV6-3 to TRBJ1-5, with D uncertain. The CDR3 spans 15 residues. In germline, CDR1 is MNHEY, CDR2 SVGEGT. The V and J ends lost 5 bases and 6 bases respectively, with 17 bases between them. The CDR3 sequence: CASSHGGITGQPQHF. The DNA for the CDR3 is TGTGCCAGCAGTCACGGAGGCATAACCGGTCAGCCCCAGCATTTT.

This clone was recorded only once. The genes are TRBV21-1 and TRBJ1-1. TRBV21-1 is marked as a pseudogene. CDR3 length: 12 amino acids. DNA for the CDR3: TGTGCCAGCAGCAAGCCGGGACCAGAGGCTTTCTTT. Translating gives CASSKPGPEAFF.

The V call is TRBV7-8, the J call TRBJ1-3; D remains unclear. V lost 5 bases, J lost 4 bases, and 12 bases lay in between. This CDR3 is built from 14 residues. The germline V gene has CDR1 SGHVS and CDR2 FQNEAQ. CDR3 nucleotides: TGTGCCAGCAGCCGGAAGTCGGGAGGAAACACCATATATTTT. Translating gives CASSRKSGGNTIYF. Supplemented by reference TRBV7-8 and TRBJ1-3, the full variable domain reads GAGVSQSPRYKVAKRGQDVALRCDPISGHVSLFWYQQALGQGPEFLTYFQNEAQLDKSGLPSDRFFAERPEGSVSTLKIQRTQQEDSAVYLCASSRKSGGNTIYFGEGSWLTVV.

The chain carries TRBV7-8 and TRBJ2-3; D unclear. Trimming pared 2 bases from V and 0 bases from J, leaving 9 bases between. This CDR3 region has 15 residues. Germline values: CDR1 SGHVS, CDR2 FQNEAQ. CDR3 sequence (DNA): TGTGCCAGCAGCTTAAACGGAAGGAGCACAGATACGCAGTATTTT. Protein product: CASSLNGRSTDTQYF.

CDR3 in amino acids: CASSRIIEDTEAFF. As DNA, the CDR3 is TGTGCCAGCAGCCGGATAATTGAAGACACTGAAGCTTTCTTT. J is TRBJ1-1 and V is TRBV7-9, with D uncertain. V shed 5 bases and J shed 3 bases, with 13 bases lying between them. This CDR3 comprises 14 residues. Germline V gene sequence: CDR1 SEHNR, CDR2 FQNEAQ (reference sequence).

The genes are TRBV11-3 and TRBJ2-7; TRBD1 matches at 7 bases. The CDR3 length is 14 residues. Germline V CDR1 and CDR2: SGHNT, YENEEA. The trim removed 5 bases at V and 3 bases at J, leaving 7 bases unmatched. The CDR3 loop is CASSLQGLGYEQYF. The CDR3 coding sequence is TGTGCCAGCAGCCTACAGGGGTTAGGCTACGAGCAGTACTTC. Supplemented by reference TRBV11-3 and TRBJ2-7, the full variable domain reads EAGVVQSPRYKIIEKKQPVAFWCNPISGHNTLYWYLQNLGQGPELLIRYENEEAVDDSQLPKDRFSAERLKGVDSTLKIQPAELGDSAVYLCASSLQGLGYEQYFGPGTRLTVT.

V gene TRBV6-6 combines with J gene TRBJ1-1; D is unresolved. The V and J ends lost 2 bases and 1 base respectively, with 8 bases between them. Germline-derived CDR1 and CDR2 are MNHNY and SVGAGI (reference sequence). The CDR3 runs 14 residues. The CDR3 DNA reads as TGTGCCAGCAGTTACATGCGGGAGAACACTGAAGCTTTCTTT. This translates into CASSYMRENTEAFF.

The rearrangement joins TRBV11-3 to TRBJ2-2; 8 bases align to TRBD1. This CDR3 comprises 15 residues. CDR1 SGHNT and CDR2 YENEEA come from the germline V gene. V trimming: 4 bases; J trimming: 7 bases; junction bases outside the gene matches: 8. The CDR3 region is CASSSGTGFDGELFF. The CDR3 DNA reads TGTGCCAGCAGCTCCGGGACAGGTTTTGACGGGGAGCTGTTTTTT.

CDR3 in amino acids: CASSTGAGYGYTF. As DNA, the CDR3 is TGTGCCAGCTCGACAGGGGCGGGCTATGGCTACACCTTC. V is TRBV6-5 and J is TRBJ1-2; TRBD1 agrees at 8 bases. The V gene's germline CDR1 is MNHEY and CDR2 SVGAGI. The V gene end was trimmed by 8 bases and the J gene end by 4 bases; junction bases not matched to a gene: 6. This CDR3 comprises 13 residues.

This sequence joins TRBV5-1 and TRBJ1-1, with 11 bases aligning to TRBD1. Trimming cost V 4 bases and J 1 base; bases outside gene matches: 12. Germline CDR1 SGHRS, CDR2 YFSETQ. This CDR3 region has 18 residues. Written as DNA, the CDR3 is TGCGCCAGCAGCGGCCACCAGTCGGGACAGGGGGGGAACACTGAAGCTTTCTTT. This translates into CASSGHQSGQGGNTEAFF.

The J gene is TRBJ1-1, the V gene TRBV7-2; TRBD1 matches at 8 bases. Unmatched junction bases numbered 8, after V lost 3 bases and J lost 2 bases. The CDR3 is 16 residues long. Germline loops: CDR1 SGHTA, CDR2 FQGNSA. CDR3 sequence reads: CASSFVTGAYNTEAFF. The CDR3 DNA sequence: TGTGCCAGCAGCTTTGTGACAGGGGCTTATAACACTGAAGCTTTCTTT.

The chain carries TRBV5-6 and TRBJ2-3; TRBD2 agrees at 7 bases. The germline V gene encodes CDR1 SGHDT and CDR2 YYEEEE. The CDR3 sequence is 15 residues long. Unmatched junction bases numbered 12, after V lost 7 bases and J lost 4 bases. CDR3 loop: CASRRRGGVADTQYF. As DNA, the CDR3 is TGTGCCAGCCGTCGTCGCGGGGGAGTAGCAGATACGCAGTATTTT.

V gene TRBV6-1 combines with J gene TRBJ2-3, with 9 bases lining up with TRBD2. This CDR3 has 17 residues. J lost 8 bases, V lost 3 bases, and 15 bases had no gene match. Germline loops: CDR1 MNHNS, CDR2 SASEGT. This CDR3 reads CASSDLGGGVSGGTQYF. In DNA, the CDR3 is TGTGCCAGCAGTGATCTGGGCGGGGGGGTAAGCGGAGGTACGCAGTATTTT.

This sequence joins TRBV6-2 or TRBV6-3 and TRBJ2-6, with D maybe TRBD2 (6 bases). Germline CDR1 MNHEY, CDR2 SVGEGT. CDR3 size: 17 residues. Between the trimmed V and J ends, which lost 6 bases and 2 bases, there was a span of 17 bases. This CDR3 reads CASSGLTGVAGANVLTF. For the CDR3, the DNA is TGTGCCAGCAGCGGACTGACGGGGGTTGCTGGGGCCAACGTCCTGACTTTC.